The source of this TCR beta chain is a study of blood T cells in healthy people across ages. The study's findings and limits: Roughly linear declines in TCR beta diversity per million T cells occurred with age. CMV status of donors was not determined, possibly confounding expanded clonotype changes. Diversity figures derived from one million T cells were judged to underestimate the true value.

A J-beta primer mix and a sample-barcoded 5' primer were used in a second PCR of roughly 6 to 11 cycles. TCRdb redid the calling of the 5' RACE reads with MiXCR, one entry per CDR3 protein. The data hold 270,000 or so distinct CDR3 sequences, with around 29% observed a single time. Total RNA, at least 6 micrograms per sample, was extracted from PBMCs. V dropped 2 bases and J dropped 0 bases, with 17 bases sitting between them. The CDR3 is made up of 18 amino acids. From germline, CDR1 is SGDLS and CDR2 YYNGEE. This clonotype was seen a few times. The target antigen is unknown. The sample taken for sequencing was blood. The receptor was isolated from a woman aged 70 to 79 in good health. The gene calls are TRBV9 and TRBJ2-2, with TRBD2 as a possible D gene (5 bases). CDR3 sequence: CASSVQPSAGANTGELFF. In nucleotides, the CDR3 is TGTGCCAGCAGCGTCCAGCCAAGTGCGGGTGCGAACACCGGGGAGCTGTTTTTT.